The TCR beta chain described here comes from a study of liver allograft versus peripheral blood T cells. Study information: Liver transplant recipients had T cell receptor repertoires compared between transplanted liver and peripheral blood. Findings and caveats of the study: Repertoires of T cell receptors that resided inside liver allografts reportedly differed from those in peripheral blood.

TCRdb re-called the reads through MiXCR, storing one row per CDR3 protein. Here the sample spans about 9,200 distinct CDR3 sequences, about 18% being singletons. About this clonotype: Its specificity is unknown.

The CDR3 has 13 amino acids. Germline trimming cut 5 bases from V and 8 bases from J; bases unmatched to any gene: 7. CDR1 is LNHDA and CDR2 is SQIVND in the germline V gene (reference sequence). The sequence derives from a human patient who had a liver transplant. Some of these T cells may belong to the graft donor. V gene TRBV19 combines with J gene TRBJ1-2, with 8 bases matching TRBD1. CDR3 protein: CASSFQGAQGYTF. As DNA, the CDR3 is TGTGCCAGTAGTTTTCAGGGGGCGCAGGGCTACACCTTC.